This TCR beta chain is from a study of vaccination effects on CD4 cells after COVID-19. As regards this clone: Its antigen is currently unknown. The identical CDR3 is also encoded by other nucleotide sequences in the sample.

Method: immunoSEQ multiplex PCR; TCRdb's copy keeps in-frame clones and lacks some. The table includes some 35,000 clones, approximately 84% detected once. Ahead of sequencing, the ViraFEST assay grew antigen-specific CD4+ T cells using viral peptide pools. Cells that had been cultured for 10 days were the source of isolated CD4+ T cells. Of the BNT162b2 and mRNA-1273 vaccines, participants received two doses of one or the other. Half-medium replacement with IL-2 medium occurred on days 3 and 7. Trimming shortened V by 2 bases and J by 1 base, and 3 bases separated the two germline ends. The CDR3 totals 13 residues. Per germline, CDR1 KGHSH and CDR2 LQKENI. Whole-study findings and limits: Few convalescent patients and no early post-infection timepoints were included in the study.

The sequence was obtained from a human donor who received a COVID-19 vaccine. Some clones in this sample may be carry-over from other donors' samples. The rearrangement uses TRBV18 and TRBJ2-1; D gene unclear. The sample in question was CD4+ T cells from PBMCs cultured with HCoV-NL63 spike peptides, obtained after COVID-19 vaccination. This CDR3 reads CASSPSSYNEQFF. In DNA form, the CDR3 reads TGTGCCAGCTCACCAAGTTCCTACAATGAGCAGTTCTTC. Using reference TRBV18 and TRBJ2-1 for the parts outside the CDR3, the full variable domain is NAGVMQNPRHLVRRRGQEARLRCSPMKGHSHVYWYRQLPEEGLKFMVYLQKENIIDESGMPKERFSAEFPKEGPSILRIQQVVRGDSAAYFCASSPSSYNEQFFGPGTRLTVL.